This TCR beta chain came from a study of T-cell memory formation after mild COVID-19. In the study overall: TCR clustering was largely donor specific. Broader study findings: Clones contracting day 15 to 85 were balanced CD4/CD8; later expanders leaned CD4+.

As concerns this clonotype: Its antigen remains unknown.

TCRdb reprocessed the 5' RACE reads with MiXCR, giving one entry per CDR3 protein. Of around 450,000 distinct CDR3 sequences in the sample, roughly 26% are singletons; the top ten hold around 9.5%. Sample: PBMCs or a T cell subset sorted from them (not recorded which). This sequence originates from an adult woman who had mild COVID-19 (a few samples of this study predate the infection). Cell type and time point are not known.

CDR3 residues: CASSPPTAGPIGEYF. The CDR3 bases are TGTGCCAGCTCACCACCCACGGCAGGGCCGATAGGGGAGTACTTC. The gene calls are TRBV18 and TRBJ2-7; possible D gene TRBD1, 5 bases. With 0 bases removed from V and 11 bases from J, the gap between germline ends came to 20 bases. This CDR3 is 15 amino acids long. From germline, CDR1 is KGHSH and CDR2 LQKENI.